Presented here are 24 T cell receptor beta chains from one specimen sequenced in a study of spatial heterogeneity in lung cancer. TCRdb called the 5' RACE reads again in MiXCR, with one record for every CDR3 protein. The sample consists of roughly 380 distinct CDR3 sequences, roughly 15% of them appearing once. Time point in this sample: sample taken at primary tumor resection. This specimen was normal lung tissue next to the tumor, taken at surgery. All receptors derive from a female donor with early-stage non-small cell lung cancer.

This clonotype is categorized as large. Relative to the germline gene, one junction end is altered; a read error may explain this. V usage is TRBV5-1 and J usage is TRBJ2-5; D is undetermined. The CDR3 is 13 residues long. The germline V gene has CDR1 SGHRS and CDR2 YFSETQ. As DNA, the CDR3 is TGCGCCAGCAGCTTGGAGATCCAAGGGACCCAGTACTTC. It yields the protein CASSLEIQGTQYF.

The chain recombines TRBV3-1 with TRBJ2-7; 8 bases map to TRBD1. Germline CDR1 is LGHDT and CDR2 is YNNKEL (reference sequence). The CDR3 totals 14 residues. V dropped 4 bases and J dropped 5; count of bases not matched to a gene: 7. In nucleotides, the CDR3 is TGTGCCAGCAGCCGAGGGACAGGACCACACGAGCAGTACTTC. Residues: CASSRGTGPHEQYF.

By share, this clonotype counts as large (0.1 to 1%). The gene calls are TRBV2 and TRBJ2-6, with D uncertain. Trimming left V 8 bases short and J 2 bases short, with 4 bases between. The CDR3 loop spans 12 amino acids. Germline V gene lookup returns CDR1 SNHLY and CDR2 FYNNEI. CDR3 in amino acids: CASQAGANVLTF. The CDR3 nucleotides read TGTGCCAGCCAAGCTGGGGCCAACGTCCTGACTTTC. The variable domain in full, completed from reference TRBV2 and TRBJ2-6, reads EPEVTQTPSHQVTQMGQEVILRCVPISNHLYFYWYRQILGQKVEFLVSFYNNEISEKSEIFDDQFSVERPDGSNFTLKIRSTKLEDSAMYFCASQAGANVLTFGAGSRLTVL.

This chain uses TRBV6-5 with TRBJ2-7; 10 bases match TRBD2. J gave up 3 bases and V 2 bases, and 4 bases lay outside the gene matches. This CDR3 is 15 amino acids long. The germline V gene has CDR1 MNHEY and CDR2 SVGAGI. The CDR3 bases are TGTGCCAGCAGTTACCTAGCGGGAGACAACTACGAGCAGTACTTC. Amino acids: CASSYLAGDNYEQYF.

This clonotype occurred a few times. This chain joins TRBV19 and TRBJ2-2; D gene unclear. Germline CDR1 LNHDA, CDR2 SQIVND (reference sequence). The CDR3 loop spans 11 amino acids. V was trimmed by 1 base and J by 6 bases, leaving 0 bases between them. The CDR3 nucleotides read TGTGCCAGTAGTATAGCCGGGGAGCTGTTTTTT. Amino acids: CASSIAGELFF.

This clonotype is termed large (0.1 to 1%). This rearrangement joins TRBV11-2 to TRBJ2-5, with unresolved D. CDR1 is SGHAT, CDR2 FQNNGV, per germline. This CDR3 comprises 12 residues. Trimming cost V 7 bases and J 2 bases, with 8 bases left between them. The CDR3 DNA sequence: TGTGCCAGCACGGGCAGACAAGAGACCCAGTACTTC. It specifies CASTGRQETQYF.

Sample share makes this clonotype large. For the CDR3, the DNA is TGTGCCAGCAGCGAGATCGGCGGGGGGTCGGGCTCCGTCCAAGAGACCCAGTACTTC. It codes for CASSEIGGGSGSVQETQYF. This chain links TRBV27 with TRBJ2-5; 8 nucleotides align to TRBD2. V gave up 6 bases and J gave up 1 base; unmatched junction bases: 19. CDR3 size: 19 residues. Germline V gene data show CDR1 as MNHEY and CDR2 as SMNVEV (reference sequence).

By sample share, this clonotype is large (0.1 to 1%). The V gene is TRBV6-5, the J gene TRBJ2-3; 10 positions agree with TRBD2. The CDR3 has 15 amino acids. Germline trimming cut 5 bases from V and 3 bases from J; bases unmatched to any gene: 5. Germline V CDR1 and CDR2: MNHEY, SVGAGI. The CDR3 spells CASSGAGGPTDTQYF. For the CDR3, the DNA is TGTGCCAGCAGTGGAGCGGGGGGGCCTACAGATACGCAGTATTTT.

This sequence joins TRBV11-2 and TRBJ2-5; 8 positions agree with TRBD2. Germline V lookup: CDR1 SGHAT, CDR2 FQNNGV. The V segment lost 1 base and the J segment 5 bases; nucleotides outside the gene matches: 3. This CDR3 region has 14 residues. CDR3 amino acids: CASSLGGRLETQYF. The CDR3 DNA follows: TGTGCCAGCAGCTTAGGCGGGAGGTTGGAGACCCAGTACTTC.

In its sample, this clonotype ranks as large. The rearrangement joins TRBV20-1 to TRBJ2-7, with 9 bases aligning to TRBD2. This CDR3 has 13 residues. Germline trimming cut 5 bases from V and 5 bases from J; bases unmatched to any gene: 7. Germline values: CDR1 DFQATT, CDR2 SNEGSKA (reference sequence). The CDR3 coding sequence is TGCAGTGCTGGGGGGACTAGCCGACACGAGCAGTACTTC. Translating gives CSAGGTSRHEQYF.

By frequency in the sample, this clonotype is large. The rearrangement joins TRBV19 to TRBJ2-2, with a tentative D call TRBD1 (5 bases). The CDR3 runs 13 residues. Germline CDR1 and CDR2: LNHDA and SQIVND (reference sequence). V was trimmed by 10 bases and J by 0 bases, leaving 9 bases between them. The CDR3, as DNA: TGTGCCACAGGGTATTCGAACACCGGGGAGCTGTTTTTT. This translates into CATGYSNTGELFF.

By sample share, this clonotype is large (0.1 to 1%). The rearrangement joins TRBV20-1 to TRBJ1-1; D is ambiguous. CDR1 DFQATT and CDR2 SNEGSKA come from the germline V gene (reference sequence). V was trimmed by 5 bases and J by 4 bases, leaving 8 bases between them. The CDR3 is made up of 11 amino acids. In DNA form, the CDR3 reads TGCAGTGCTTCCGGAGGCACTGAAGCTTTCTTT. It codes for CSASGGTEAFF.

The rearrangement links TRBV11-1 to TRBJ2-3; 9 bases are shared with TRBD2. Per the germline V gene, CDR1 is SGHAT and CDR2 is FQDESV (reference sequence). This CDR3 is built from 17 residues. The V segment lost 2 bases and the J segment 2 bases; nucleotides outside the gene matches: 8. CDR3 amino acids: CASSLSLASGATDTQYF. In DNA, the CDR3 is TGTGCCAGCAGCTTATCGTTAGCTAGCGGGGCCACAGATACGCAGTATTTT.

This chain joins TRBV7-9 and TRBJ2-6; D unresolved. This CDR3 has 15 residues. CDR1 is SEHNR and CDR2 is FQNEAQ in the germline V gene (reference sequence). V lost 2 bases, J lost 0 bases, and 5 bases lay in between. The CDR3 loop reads CASSLWHSGANVLTF. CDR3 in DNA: TGTGCCAGCAGCTTATGGCACTCTGGGGCCAACGTCCTGACTTTC.

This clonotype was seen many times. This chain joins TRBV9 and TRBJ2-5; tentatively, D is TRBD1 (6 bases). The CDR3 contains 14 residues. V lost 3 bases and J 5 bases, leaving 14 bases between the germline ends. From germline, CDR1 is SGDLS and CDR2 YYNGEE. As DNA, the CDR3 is TGTGCCAGCAGCGCCGAGGACAGATACGAGACCCAGTACTTC. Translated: CASSAEDRYETQYF.

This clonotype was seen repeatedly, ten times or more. The CDR3 sequence is CASARQGNTEAFF. As DNA, the CDR3 is TGTGCCAGCGCCCGACAGGGGAACACTGAAGCTTTCTTT. The J gene is TRBJ1-1, the V gene TRBV11-1; 7 bases agree with TRBD1. This CDR3 region has 13 residues. With 8 bases clipped from V and 1 base from J, the junction kept 4 bases outside the gene matches. Germline CDR1 and CDR2: SGHAT and FQDESV (reference sequence).

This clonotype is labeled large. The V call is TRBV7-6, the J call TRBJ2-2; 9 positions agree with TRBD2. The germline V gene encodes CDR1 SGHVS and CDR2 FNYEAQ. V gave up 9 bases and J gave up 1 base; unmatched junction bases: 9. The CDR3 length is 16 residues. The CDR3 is CARVWRGGRNTGELFF. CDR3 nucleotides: TGTGCCAGGGTCTGGCGGGGGGGCCGGAACACCGGGGAGCTGTTTTTT.

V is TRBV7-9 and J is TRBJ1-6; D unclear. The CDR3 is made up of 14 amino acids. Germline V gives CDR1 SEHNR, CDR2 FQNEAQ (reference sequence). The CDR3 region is CAVEGESGRSPLHF. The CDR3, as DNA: TGTGCGGTGGAGGGCGAGTCTGGAAGATCACCCCTCCACTTT.

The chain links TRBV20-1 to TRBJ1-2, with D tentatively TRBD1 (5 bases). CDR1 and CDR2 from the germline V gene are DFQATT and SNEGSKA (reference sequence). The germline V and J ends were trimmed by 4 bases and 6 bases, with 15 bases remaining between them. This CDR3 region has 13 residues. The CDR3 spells CSATDAQGDGYTF. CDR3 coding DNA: TGCAGTGCTACGGACGCACAAGGGGATGGCTACACCTTC.

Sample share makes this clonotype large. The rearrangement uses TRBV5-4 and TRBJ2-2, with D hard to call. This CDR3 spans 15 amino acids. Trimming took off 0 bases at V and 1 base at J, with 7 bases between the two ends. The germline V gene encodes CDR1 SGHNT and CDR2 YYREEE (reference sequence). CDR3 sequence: CASSLEARNTGELFF. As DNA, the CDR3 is TGTGCCAGCAGCTTGGAGGCTAGGAACACCGGGGAGCTGTTTTTT. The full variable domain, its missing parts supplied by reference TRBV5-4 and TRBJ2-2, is ETGVTQSPTHLIKTRGQQVTLRCSSQSGHNTVSWYQQALGQGPQFIFQYYREEENGRGNFPPRFSGLQFPNYSSELNVNALELDDSALYLCASSLEARNTGELFFGEGSRLTVL.

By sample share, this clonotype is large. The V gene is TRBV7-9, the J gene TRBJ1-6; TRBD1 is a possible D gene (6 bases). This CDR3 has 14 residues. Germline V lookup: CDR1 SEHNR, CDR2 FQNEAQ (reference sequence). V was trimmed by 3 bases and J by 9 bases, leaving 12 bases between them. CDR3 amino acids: CASSFSGTPSPLHF. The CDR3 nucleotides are TGTGCCAGCAGCTTTTCCGGGACACCTTCACCCCTCCACTTT.

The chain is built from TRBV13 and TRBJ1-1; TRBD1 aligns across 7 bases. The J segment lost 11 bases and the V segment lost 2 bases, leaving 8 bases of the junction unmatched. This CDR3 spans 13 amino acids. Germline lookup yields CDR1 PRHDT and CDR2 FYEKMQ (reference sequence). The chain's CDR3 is CASSLRQGDGAFF. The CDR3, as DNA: TGTGCCAGCAGCTTAAGGCAGGGGGACGGGGCTTTCTTT.

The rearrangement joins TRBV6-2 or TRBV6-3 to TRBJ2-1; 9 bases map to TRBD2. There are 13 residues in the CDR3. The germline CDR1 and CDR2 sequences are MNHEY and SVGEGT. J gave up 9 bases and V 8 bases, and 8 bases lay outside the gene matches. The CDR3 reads CASRGGRVAEQFF. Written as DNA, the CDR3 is TGTGCCAGCCGGGGCGGGAGGGTAGCTGAGCAGTTCTTC.

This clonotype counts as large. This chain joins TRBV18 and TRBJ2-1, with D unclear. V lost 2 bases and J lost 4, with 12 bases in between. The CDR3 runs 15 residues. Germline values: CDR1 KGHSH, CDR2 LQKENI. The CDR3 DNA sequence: TGTGCCAGCTCACCAGTCCGGACCCAGTACAATGAGCAGTTCTTC. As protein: CASSPVRTQYNEQFF.